This T cell receptor beta chain was sequenced during a study of OX40 agonist ivuxolimab in advanced cancers. Study summary: Past anti-PD-1, anti-PD-L1 or anti-CTLA-4 therapy was accepted, and 40% to 45% had received some. Study-level findings and limits: On average, CD8+ T cells had more expanded clones than CD4+. Partial responders treated at 0.1-3.0 mg/kg exhibited clonal expansion among the lowest measured.

Sampling of blood occurred at baseline, cycle 4 day 1, and cycle 7 day 1. Germline CDR1 and CDR2: MNHNY and SVGAGI (reference sequence). The CDR3 is made up of 14 amino acids. Deletions cut 0 bases from V and 2 bases from J, with 8 bases between. Libraries were prepared by immunoSEQ multiplex PCR; TCRdb keeps only in-frame clonotypes and omits some of them. The data show roughly 45,000 clones, approximately 86% seen once. Regarding this clone: Its target is not known.

The TCR comes from an adult with an advanced solid tumor such as melanoma, head and neck, liver or kidney cancer. The material sequenced was CD4+ or CD8+ T cells sorted from blood, taken in a trial of the OX40 agonist ivuxolimab. V gene TRBV6-6 combines with J gene TRBJ2-7; D might be TRBD1 (5 bases). The CDR3 spells CASSYSTVPYEQYF. The DNA for the CDR3 is TGTGCCAGCAGTTACTCGACAGTGCCCTACGAGCAGTACTTC.